Below, one TCR beta chain is given with its context. Source study methods: Amplification with reference gene primers provided the estimates of nucleated cell counts. The table came from immunoSEQ multiplex PCR; TCRdb's copy has only in-frame clones and leaves some out. D and trimming come from the DNA, and the V and J calls and clone size come from that table. The table shows approximately 170,000 clones, with less than 85% occurring only once. This sample stems from a study of blood T cell repertoires in COVID-19. Germline values: CDR1 MNHNY, CDR2 SVGAGI (reference sequence). This CDR3 has 17 residues. The junction had 9 bases not matched to a gene; V was cut back by 5 bases and J by 7 bases.

What was sequenced was peripheral blood. The sequence was obtained from a woman aged 80 or over with active or convalescent COVID-19. The rearrangement links TRBV6-6 to TRBJ2-2; the match to TRBD2 covers 14 bases. The CDR3 reads CASSRPGLAGANGELFF. The DNA of the CDR3 is TGTGCCAGCAGTCGGCCGGGACTAGCGGGAGCAAACGGGGAGCTGTTTTTT.